A selection of T cell receptor beta chains follows, all from one sample in a study of shared clonotypes between healthy human individuals. The assay was immunoSEQ multiplex PCR, and TCRdb's table has in-frame clones only and misses some. The table lists 950,000 to 1,100,000 clones, about 80% of them singletons. Material: memory CD4+ T cells sorted from blood. The receptors were gathered from a man between 18 and 35 years old in good health. CDR3s include the opening cysteine and the closing phenylalanine or tryptophan. Some rows have no size entry. The others give once, few or many, or a class for an expanded clone.

clone size	V gene	J gene	CDR3 protein
-	TRBV5-1	TRBJ2-7	CASSLSVKLGEQYF
few	TRBV10-3	TRBJ1-1	CAIKSNTEAFF
once	TRBV5-1	TRBJ2-3	CASSFGTSGTDTQYF
-	TRBV19	TRBJ1-3	CASSMGRATSGNTIYF
-	TRBV7-9	TRBJ1-2	CASSLEVRAGYGYTF
-	TRBV11-3	TRBJ2-2	CASSLAGQGGGELFF
-	TRBV5-4	TRBJ2-1	CASSLEGPGGINEQFF
-	TRBV7-8	TRBJ2-1	CASSLGGSRGEQFF
once	TRBV7-2	TRBJ1-6	CASSRDYHPGGNSPLHF
-	TRBV5-4	TRBJ2-4	CASSPGDAKNIQYF
-	TRBV5-1	TRBJ2-2	CASSLEFSGSSTGELFF
-	TRBV18	TRBJ1-1	CASSPGGLEAFF
-	TRBV5-4	TRBJ2-2	CASSLTGQGSANTGELFF
-	TRBV6-1	TRBJ1-2	CASGTGKTYGYTF
-	TRBV25-1	TRBJ1-3	CASSDAGTAGNTIYF
-	TRBV2	TRBJ1-1	CASTGDRGTEAFF
-	TRBV29-1	TRBJ2-3	CSVEREGALTDTQYF
once	TRBV29-1	TRBJ1-2	CSVEDGGDRGAYGYTF
few	TRBV6-4	TRBJ1-6	CASRSPLHF
few	TRBV30	TRBJ1-1	CAWRLTANTEAFF
-	TRBV5-8	TRBJ2-7	CASSFDPITYEQYF
-	TRBV30	TRBJ1-2	CAWSLGWGGYTF
many	TRBV28	TRBJ1-2	CASSLSRTGRYNYGYTF
-	TRBV5-4	TRBJ1-2	CASSQGVYGYTF
-	TRBV7-2	TRBJ1-3	CASSLARDSRNTIYF
-	TRBV7-2	TRBJ2-7	CASSLGLAGVYEQYF
-	TRBV6-5	TRBJ1-6	CASRPGTGRRSPLHF
once	TRBV7-9	TRBJ1-5	CASSLGTAGGFNQPQHF
-	TRBV5-6	TRBJ2-5	CASSSTGTQYF
-	TRBV21-1	TRBJ2-3	CASSGQGTDTQYF
-	TRBV28	TRBJ2-3	CASSLAGPISTDTQYF
-	TRBV18	TRBJ1-6	CASSVGVGAYNSPLHF
once	TRBV15	TRBJ1-5	CATSFNRGGNQPQHF
-	TRBV5-1	TRBJ1-2	CASSLVPPPGSGYTF
-	TRBV4-1	TRBJ2-7	CASSQGPSETYEQYF
-	TRBV5-6	TRBJ2-7	CASSLRGQGKYEQYF